Presented here are 29 T cell receptor beta chains from one specimen sequenced in a study of T cell repertoires in aging, cancer and after chemotherapy. Multiplex touch-down PCR with TRB-A/B primers amplified rearranged V-D-J TRB sequences. Using its own MiXCR run on the multiplex PCR reads, TCRdb lists one record per CDR3 protein. This table holds approximately 9,600 distinct CDR3 sequences, less than 30% found once. The template was genomic DNA from peripheral blood, not RNA. Sequencing used blood. The receptors originated from a human donor in good health.

This chain connects TRBV14 to TRBJ2-1, with D maybe TRBD2 (6 bases). The germline V gene has CDR1 SGHDN and CDR2 FVKESK. CDR3 length equals 17 residues. V was trimmed by 1 base and J by 0 bases, leaving 13 bases between them. This chain's CDR3 is CASSQGGAWGSYNEQFF. CDR3 sequence (DNA): TGTGCCAGCAGCCAAGGCGGGGCCTGGGGCTCCTACAATGAGCAGTTCTTC.

This clonotype was counted a few times. The chain joins TRBV27 to TRBJ1-5, with D unresolved. This CDR3 region has 15 residues. CDR1 MNHEY and CDR2 SMNVEV come from the germline V gene (reference sequence). V lost 0 bases and J 3 bases, leaving 9 bases between the germline ends. CDR3 sequence (DNA): TGTGCCAGCAGTTTATCTTTCAGACACAATCAGCCCCAGCATTTT. This encodes CASSLSFRHNQPQHF.

The V and J genes are TRBV20-1 and TRBJ2-7; no firm D call. Trimming shortened V by 5 bases and J by 0 bases, and 17 bases separated the two germline ends. The CDR3 is made up of 15 amino acids. Per germline, CDR1 DFQATT and CDR2 SNEGSKA (reference sequence). CDR3 coding DNA: TGCAGTGCTGAACGACTTGGTGATTCCTCCTACGAGCAGTACTTC. Protein product: CSAERLGDSSYEQYF.

CDR3 sequence: CASSSLSGTGGERNTEAFF. In DNA form, the CDR3 reads TGTGCCAGTTCCTCCCTTTCCGGGACAGGGGGAGAGCGGAACACTGAAGCTTTCTTT. The chain links TRBV19 to TRBJ1-1; 11 nucleotides match TRBD1. V dropped 8 bases and J dropped 1; count of bases not matched to a gene: 18. CDR3 size: 19 residues. CDR1 and CDR2 from the germline V gene are LNHDA and SQIVND (reference sequence).

V usage is TRBV28 and J usage is TRBJ1-5; D remains ambiguous. The CDR3 runs to 16 residues. Germline assignment: CDR1 MDHEN and CDR2 SYDVKM. Trimming removed 4 bases at V and 0 bases at J, with 13 bases between. The CDR3 reads CASSSRQRHSNQPQHF. CDR3 bases: TGTGCCAGCAGTTCCCGGCAGAGACATAGCAATCAGCCCCAGCATTTT.

This clonotype has more than one count but fewer than ten. The rearrangement joins TRBV28 to TRBJ2-1, with D unresolved. The CDR3 has 10 residues. Trimming stripped 3 bases from V and 6 bases from J, with 0 bases between. CDR1 is MDHEN, CDR2 SYDVKM, per germline. The DNA for the CDR3 is TGTGCCAGCAGTTTCAATGAGCAGTTCTTC. This encodes CASSFNEQFF.

The chain has TRBV10-1 and TRBJ2-2; maybe TRBD1 (6 bases). V was pared by 0 bases and J by 3 bases, with 20 bases between. The CDR3 has 19 amino acids. CDR1 and CDR2 (germline): WNHNN, SYGVQD (reference sequence). CDR3 DNA sequence: TGCGCCAGCAGTGAGTCAATTTCATGGGGGCGCGGTTACACCGGGGAGCTGTTTTTT. Translated, it gives CASSESISWGRGYTGELFF.

This clonotype came up a few times. The chain has TRBV7-9 and TRBJ1-1; D is unresolved. This CDR3 is built from 15 residues. Trimming cost V 1 base and J 4 bases, with 13 bases left between them. Looked up from germline, CDR1 is SEHNR and CDR2 is FQNEAQ (reference sequence). As DNA, the CDR3 is TGTGCCAGCAGCTTAGTCCTCGGCAGTGGCACTGAAGCTTTCTTT. Translating it yields CASSLVLGSGTEAFF.

This clonotype was observed a few times. The V call is TRBV7-6, the J call TRBJ2-5, with D tentatively TRBD1 or TRBD2 (5 bases each). Per germline, CDR1 SGHVS and CDR2 FNYEAQ. V lost 3 bases to trimming and J lost 1 base, with 12 bases between them. This CDR3 has 15 residues. The CDR3 sequence: CASSFGTGIQETQYF. The CDR3 DNA reads TGTGCCAGCAGCTTTGGGACCGGGATCCAAGAGACCCAGTACTTC.

By frequency in the sample, this clonotype is medium-sized (0.01 to 0.1%). The chain links TRBV6-5 to TRBJ1-2; TRBD1 might be the D (6 bases). V was shortened by 5 bases and J by 3 bases, with 10 bases between the two germline ends. CDR3 size: 13 residues. In germline, CDR1 is MNHEY, CDR2 SVGAGI. The CDR3 loop is CASSPGADYGYTF. The CDR3 nucleotides are TGTGCCAGCAGTCCAGGGGCTGACTATGGCTACACCTTC.

This clonotype is medium-sized within its sample. This rearrangement joins TRBV12-3 or TRBV12-4 to TRBJ2-2; TRBD2 is a possible D gene (5 bases). This CDR3 region has 12 residues. The V end was cut by 7 bases, the J end by 7 bases, with 10 bases between. The CDR3 DNA reads TGTGCCAGCACCAGACGGGGCGGGGAGCTGTTTTTT. It is translated as CASTRRGGELFF.

The rearrangement links TRBV11-1 to TRBJ2-3; 10 positions agree with TRBD1. V dropped 5 bases and J dropped 10; count of bases not matched to a gene: 15. The CDR3 contains 16 residues. Per germline, CDR1 SGHAT and CDR2 FQDESV (reference sequence). CDR3 sequence: CASSTRSPGTGDAQYF. DNA of the CDR3: TGTGCCAGCAGCACGCGTAGTCCCGGGACAGGGGACGCGCAGTATTTT. The full variable domain, with the rest looked up from reference TRBV11-1 and TRBJ2-3, is EAEVAQSPRYKITEKSQAVAFWCDPISGHATLYWYRQILGQGPELLVQFQDESVVDDSQLPKDRFSAERLKGVDSTLKIQPAELGDSAMYLCASSTRSPGTGDAQYFGPGTRLTVL.

The chain couples TRBV11-2 to TRBJ2-3; maybe TRBD2 (6 bases). Germline assignment: CDR1 SGHAT and CDR2 FQNNGV. V was pared by 6 bases and J by 6 bases, with 10 bases between. The CDR3 sequence is 12 residues long. The CDR3 DNA follows: TGTGCCAGCAGACGACTAGGGGATACGCAGTATTTT. Translation gives CASRRLGDTQYF.

This clonotype occurred a few times. This chain uses TRBV6-4 with TRBJ1-1; a weak D match, TRBD1 (5 bases). CDR1 is MRHNA and CDR2 is SNTAGT in the germline V gene. The V end lost 4 bases, the J end lost 9 bases, and 15 bases lay between the germline ends. The CDR3 length is 13 residues. In nucleotides, the CDR3 is TGTGCCAGCAGTGGCGATCCTGGGGCAAAAGCTTTCTTT. Translating gives CASSGDPGAKAFF.

This clonotype was detected a few times. This chain joins TRBV28 and TRBJ2-6; D remains ambiguous. This CDR3 comprises 15 residues. The germline CDR1 and CDR2 sequences are MDHEN and SYDVKM. Trimming took off 2 bases at V and 0 bases at J, with 5 bases between the two ends. CDR3 sequence (DNA): TGTGCCAGCAGTTTACAGGTCTCTGGGGCCAACGTCCTGACTTTC. Amino acids: CASSLQVSGANVLTF. Looking up the rest from reference TRBV28 and TRBJ2-6 gives the full variable domain: DVKVTQSSRYLVKRTGEKVFLECVQDMDHENMFWYRQDPGLGLRLIYFSYDVKMKEKGDIPEGYSVSREKKERFSLILESASTNQTSMYLCASSLQVSGANVLTFGAGSRLTVL.

Sample share makes this clonotype medium-sized. V and J are TRBV6-5 and TRBJ1-6; 7 nucleotides agree with TRBD1. J was trimmed by 8 bases and V by 6 bases; bases with no gene match: 10. This CDR3 is built from 15 residues. The germline V gene has CDR1 MNHEY and CDR2 SVGAGI. The CDR3 nucleotides read TGTGCCAGCAGCGCATGGACAGGCGGGGATTCACCCCTCCACTTT. This gives the protein CASSAWTGGDSPLHF.

This clonotype occurred once. This chain links TRBV5-1 with TRBJ2-3, with D unclear. V was trimmed by 0 bases and J by 2 bases, leaving 13 bases between them. Germline CDR1 reads SGHRS; CDR2 reads YFSETQ. The CDR3 is 16 residues long. The CDR3 reads CASSLELLAFTDTQYF. CDR3 nucleotides: TGCGCCAGCAGCTTGGAGCTGCTTGCCTTCACAGATACGCAGTATTTT.

The sample holds a few counts of this clonotype. The chain recombines TRBV27 with TRBJ2-7; D call uncertain. The V gene lost 2 bases and the J gene lost 4 bases, with 6 bases spanning the gap. CDR3 length: 12 residues. Germline-derived CDR1 and CDR2 are MNHEY and SMNVEV (reference sequence). In DNA, the CDR3 is TGTGCCAGCAGTTTACTAGGGTACGAGCAGTACTTC. Translation: CASSLLGYEQYF.

The chain recombines TRBV20-1 with TRBJ2-3; no clear D gene. CDR1 DFQATT and CDR2 SNEGSKA come from the germline V gene (reference sequence). The CDR3 has 11 residues. V lost 0 bases and J 6 bases, leaving 4 bases between the germline ends. Here the CDR3 reads CSAREGDTQYF. CDR3 DNA sequence: TGCAGTGCTAGAGAGGGTGATACGCAGTATTTT.

This clonotype has just a few counts. The chain uses TRBV27 and TRBJ1-2, with a tentative D call TRBD1 (6 bases). The CDR3 spans 14 residues. The V gene's germline CDR1 is MNHEY and CDR2 SMNVEV (reference sequence). V was clipped by 6 bases and J by 8 bases, with 19 bases between them. This CDR3 reads CASRPEGRGDGYTF. Written as DNA, the CDR3 is TGTGCCAGCAGGCCCGAAGGGAGGGGGGACGGCTACACCTTC.

By sample share, this clonotype is medium-sized. This chain joins TRBV18 and TRBJ1-2; 9 nucleotides line up with TRBD1. The V and J ends lost 3 bases and 4 bases, in that order; junction bases with no gene match: 3. This CDR3 spans 14 amino acids. Per germline, CDR1 KGHSH and CDR2 LQKENI. The CDR3 spells CASSPDRGGYGYTF. The DNA of the CDR3 is TGTGCCAGCTCACCGGACAGGGGAGGCTATGGCTACACCTTC.

This clonotype was recorded a few times. CDR3 sequence (DNA): TGTGCCAGCAGCCCCGGGGTAGGGGATACGCAGTATTTT. It specifies CASSPGVGDTQYF. The rearrangement joins TRBV7-3 to TRBJ2-3; tentative D call: TRBD2 (5 bases). The V end lost 5 bases, the J end lost 6 bases, and 12 bases lay between the germline ends. CDR1 is SGHTA, CDR2 FQGTGA, per germline. This CDR3 contains 13 residues.

This clonotype occurred a few times. The rearrangement links TRBV10-3 to TRBJ2-1; D not resolved. Germline V gene data show CDR1 as ENHRY and CDR2 as SYGVKD. The length of the CDR3 is 17 residues. Trimming shortened V by 4 bases and J by 1 base, and 17 bases separated the two germline ends. CDR3 in amino acids: CAISGQTAIGSYNEQFF. The CDR3 DNA reads as TGTGCCATCAGTGGACAAACAGCGATCGGTTCCTACAATGAGCAGTTCTTC.

There are a few counts of this clonotype. V and J are TRBV7-3 and TRBJ2-3; 11 bases line up with TRBD2. Germline V gene data show CDR1 as SGHTA and CDR2 as FQGTGA. This CDR3 has 20 amino acids. With 0 bases clipped from V and 0 bases from J, the junction kept 11 bases outside the gene matches. CDR3: CASSLTDGTSGPGSTDTQYF. The CDR3 DNA reads as TGTGCCAGCAGCTTAACGGACGGGACTAGCGGCCCCGGTAGCACAGATACGCAGTATTTT.

The sample holds a few counts of this clonotype. The chain carries TRBV20-1 and TRBJ2-5, with 10 bases lining up with TRBD2. CDR1 and CDR2 from the germline V gene are DFQATT and SNEGSKA (reference sequence). CDR3 size: 16 residues. The junction had 8 bases not matched to a gene; V was cut back by 0 bases and J by 4 bases. CDR3 DNA sequence: TGCAGTGCTAGAGATGCCAGGAGCGGGAGGGGAGAGACCCAGTACTTC. Encoded protein: CSARDARSGRGETQYF.

This clonotype was seen more than once but under ten times. This rearrangement joins TRBV15 to TRBJ2-5; the D gene is possibly TRBD1 (7 bases). The germline V gene encodes CDR1 LNHNV and CDR2 YYDKDF (reference sequence). The CDR3 contains 15 residues. Trimming cost V 0 bases and J 5 bases, with 13 bases left between them. The CDR3 region is CATSRDGGGAETQYF. CDR3 sequence (DNA): TGTGCCACCAGCAGAGATGGAGGGGGCGCCGAGACCCAGTACTTC.

This clonotype appeared a few times. V gene TRBV10-3 combines with J gene TRBJ2-7; 8 nucleotides align to TRBD2. V shed 4 bases, J shed 0 bases, and the junction held 5 bases outside the gene matches. In germline, CDR1 is ENHRY, CDR2 SYGVKD. This CDR3 comprises 15 residues. CDR3 coding DNA: TGTGCCATCAGTGCGCGGGAGGCCCACTCCTACGAGCAGTACTTC. Translating it yields CAISAREAHSYEQYF.

This clonotype was picked up a small number of times. This chain joins TRBV7-2 and TRBJ2-1, with D hard to call. V was clipped by 5 bases and J by 4 bases, with 6 bases between them. Germline V gene lookup returns CDR1 SGHTA and CDR2 FQGNSA. The CDR3 loop spans 12 amino acids. The CDR3 reads CASSPRYNEQFF. CDR3 DNA sequence: TGTGCCAGCAGCCCTCGTTACAATGAGCAGTTCTTC.

V and J are TRBV18 and TRBJ1-1; D is possibly TRBD1 (5 bases). CDR3 length: 15 amino acids. From germline, CDR1 is KGHSH and CDR2 LQKENI. Trimming shortened V by 6 bases and J by 2 bases, and 16 bases separated the two germline ends. The CDR3 loop is CASSATGVGNTEAFF. The CDR3, as DNA: TGTGCCAGCTCCGCCACGGGGGTAGGAAACACTGAAGCTTTCTTT. Based on the CDR3 plus reference TRBV18 and TRBJ1-1, the full variable domain is NAGVMQNPRHLVRRRGQEARLRCSPMKGHSHVYWYRQLPEEGLKFMVYLQKENIIDESGMPKERFSAEFPKEGPSILRIQQVVRGDSAAYFCASSATGVGNTEAFFGQGTRLTVV.